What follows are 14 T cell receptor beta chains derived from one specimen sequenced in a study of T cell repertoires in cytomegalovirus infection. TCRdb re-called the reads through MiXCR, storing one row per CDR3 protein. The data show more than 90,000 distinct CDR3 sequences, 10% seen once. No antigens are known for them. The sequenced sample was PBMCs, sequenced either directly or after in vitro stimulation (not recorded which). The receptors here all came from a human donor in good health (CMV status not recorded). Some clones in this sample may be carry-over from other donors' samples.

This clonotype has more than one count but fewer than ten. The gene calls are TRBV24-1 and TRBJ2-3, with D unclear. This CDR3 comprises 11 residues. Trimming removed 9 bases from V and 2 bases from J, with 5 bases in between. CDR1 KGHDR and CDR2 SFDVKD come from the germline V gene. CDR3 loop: CATGSTDTQYF. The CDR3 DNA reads TGTGCCACCGGTTCCACAGATACGCAGTATTTT.

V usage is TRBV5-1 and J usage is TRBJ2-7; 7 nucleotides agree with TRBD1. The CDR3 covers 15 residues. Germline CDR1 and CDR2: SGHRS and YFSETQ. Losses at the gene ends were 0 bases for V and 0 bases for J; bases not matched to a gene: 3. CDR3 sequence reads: CASSLGGTASYEQYV. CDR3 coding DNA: TGCGCCAGCAGCTTGGGAGGGACAGCCTCCTACGAGCAGTACGTC.

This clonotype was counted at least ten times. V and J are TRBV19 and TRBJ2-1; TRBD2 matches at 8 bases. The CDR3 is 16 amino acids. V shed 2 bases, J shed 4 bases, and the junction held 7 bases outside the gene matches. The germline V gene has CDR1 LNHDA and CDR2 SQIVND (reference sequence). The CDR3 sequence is CASSIKSGRGYNEQFF. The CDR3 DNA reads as TGTGCCAGTAGTATAAAGAGCGGGAGAGGTTACAATGAGCAGTTCTTC. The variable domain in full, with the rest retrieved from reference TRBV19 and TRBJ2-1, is DGGITQSPKYLFRKEGQNVTLSCEQNLNHDAMYWYRQDPGQGLRLIYYSQIVNDFQKGDIAEGYSVSREKKESFPLTVTSAQKNPTAFYLCASSIKSGRGYNEQFFGPGTRLTVL.

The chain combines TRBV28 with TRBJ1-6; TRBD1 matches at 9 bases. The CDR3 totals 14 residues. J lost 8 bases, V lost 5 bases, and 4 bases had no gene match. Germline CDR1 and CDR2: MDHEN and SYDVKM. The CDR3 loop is CASSRTGDYSPLHF. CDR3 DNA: TGTGCCAGCAGTAGGACAGGGGACTATTCACCCCTCCACTTT.

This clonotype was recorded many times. The DNA for the CDR3 is TGTGCCAGCAGCGTCTCCTATAATTCACCCCTCCACTTT. Its protein product is CASSVSYNSPLHF. The V and J genes are TRBV9 and TRBJ1-6, with D hard to call. Germline V gene lookup returns CDR1 SGDLS and CDR2 YYNGEE. This CDR3 has 13 residues. V was clipped by 2 bases and J by 0 bases, with 0 bases between them.

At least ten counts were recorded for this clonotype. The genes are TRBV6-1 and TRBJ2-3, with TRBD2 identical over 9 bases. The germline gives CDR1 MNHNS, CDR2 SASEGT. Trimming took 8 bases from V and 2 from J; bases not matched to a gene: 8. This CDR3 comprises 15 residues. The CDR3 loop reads CASHESGRNTDTQYF. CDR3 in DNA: TGTGCCAGCCATGAAAGCGGGAGGAACACAGATACGCAGTATTTT.

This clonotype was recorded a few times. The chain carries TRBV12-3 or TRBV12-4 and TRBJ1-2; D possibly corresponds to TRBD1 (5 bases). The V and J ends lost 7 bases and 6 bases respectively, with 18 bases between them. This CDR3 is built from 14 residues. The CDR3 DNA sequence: TGTGCCAGCAATTCCTTTTTGGGGGTTCATGGCTACACCTTC. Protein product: CASNSFLGVHGYTF.

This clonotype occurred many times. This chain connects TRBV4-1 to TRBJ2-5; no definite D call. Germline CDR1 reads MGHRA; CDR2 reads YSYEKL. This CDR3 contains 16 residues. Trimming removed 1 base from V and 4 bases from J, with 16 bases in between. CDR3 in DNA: TGCGCCAGCAGCCAAGTAGCAGAGACCGGGCTAGAGACCCAGTACTTC. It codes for CASSQVAETGLETQYF.

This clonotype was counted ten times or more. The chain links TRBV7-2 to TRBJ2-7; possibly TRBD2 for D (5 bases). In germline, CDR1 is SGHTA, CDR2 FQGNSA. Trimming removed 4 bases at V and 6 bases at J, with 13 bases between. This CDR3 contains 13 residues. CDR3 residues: CASSWTPEGEQYF. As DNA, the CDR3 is TGTGCCAGCAGCTGGACCCCTGAGGGCGAGCAGTACTTC.

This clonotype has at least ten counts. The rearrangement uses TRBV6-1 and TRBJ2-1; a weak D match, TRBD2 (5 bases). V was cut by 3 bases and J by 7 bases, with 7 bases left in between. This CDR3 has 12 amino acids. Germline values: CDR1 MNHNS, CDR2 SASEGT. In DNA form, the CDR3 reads TGTGCCAGCAGTGAGTGGGAGAATGAGCAGTTCTTC. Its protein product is CASSEWENEQFF.

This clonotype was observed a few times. In DNA, the CDR3 is TGTGCCAGCAGCCTCAGGGGGCGCCGGAACTATGGCTACACCTTC. Protein sequence: CASSLRGRRNYGYTF. The chain combines TRBV5-6 with TRBJ1-2; 8 positions match TRBD1. The trim removed 4 bases at V and 2 bases at J, leaving 7 bases unmatched. The CDR3 has 15 amino acids. Germline V gene sequence: CDR1 SGHDT, CDR2 YYEEEE.

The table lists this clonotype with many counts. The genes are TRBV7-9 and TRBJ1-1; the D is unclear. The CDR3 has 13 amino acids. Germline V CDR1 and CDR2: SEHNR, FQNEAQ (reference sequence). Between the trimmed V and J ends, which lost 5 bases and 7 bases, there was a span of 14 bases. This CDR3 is CASSNPLLDEAFF. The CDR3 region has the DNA TGTGCCAGCAGCAATCCCCTCTTGGATGAAGCTTTCTTT.

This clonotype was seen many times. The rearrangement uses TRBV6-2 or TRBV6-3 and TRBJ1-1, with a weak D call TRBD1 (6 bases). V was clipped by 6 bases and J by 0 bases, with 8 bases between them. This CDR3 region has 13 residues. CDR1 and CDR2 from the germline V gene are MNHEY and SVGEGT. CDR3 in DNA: TGTGCCAGCAGCAGGGGCATGAACACTGAAGCTTTCTTT. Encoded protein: CASSRGMNTEAFF.

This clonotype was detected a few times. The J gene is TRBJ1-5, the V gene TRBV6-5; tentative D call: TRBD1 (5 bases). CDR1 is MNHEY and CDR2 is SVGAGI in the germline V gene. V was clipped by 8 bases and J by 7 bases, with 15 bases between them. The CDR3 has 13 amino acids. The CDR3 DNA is TGTGCCAGCGCACGGGGGGTAGGGCAGCCCCAGCATTTT. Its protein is CASARGVGQPQHF.